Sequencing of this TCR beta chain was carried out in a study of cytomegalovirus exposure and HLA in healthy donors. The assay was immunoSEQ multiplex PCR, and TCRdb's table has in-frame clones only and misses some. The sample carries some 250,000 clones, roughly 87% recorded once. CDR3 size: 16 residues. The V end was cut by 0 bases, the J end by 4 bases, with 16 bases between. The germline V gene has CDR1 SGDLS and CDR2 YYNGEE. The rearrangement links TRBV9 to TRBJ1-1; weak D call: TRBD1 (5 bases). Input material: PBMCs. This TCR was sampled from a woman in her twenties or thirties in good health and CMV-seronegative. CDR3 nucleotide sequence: TGTGCCAGCAGCGTAGTTGCAGGGCAGGAAGGCACTGAAGCTTTCTTT. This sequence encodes CASSVVAGQEGTEAFF.